One and the same sample provided the 14 T cell receptor beta chains below, sequenced in a study of CD8 T cells in Susac syndrome. Random hexamers served to reverse transcribe roughly 0.45 to 1 ug RNA. TCRdb redid the calling of the immunoSEQ multiplex PCR reads with MiXCR, one entry per CDR3 protein. The data contain 130,000 or so distinct CDR3 sequences, roughly 94% of them singletons. The sample comprised CD8+ T cells from PBMCs. Source of these receptors: a human donor with Susac syndrome.

This chain links TRBV7-9 with TRBJ2-7, with TRBD1 matching over 9 bases. This CDR3 spans 13 amino acids. Germline assignment: CDR1 SEHNR and CDR2 FQNEAQ (reference sequence). The V and J ends lost 5 bases and 7 bases, in that order; junction bases with no gene match: 6. DNA for the CDR3: TGTGCCAGCAGCCTACAGGGGGCTGAAGAGCAGTACTTC. It codes for CASSLQGAEEQYF.

This chain connects TRBV4-3 to TRBJ2-7; D possibly corresponds to TRBD2 (6 bases). Germline V gene data show CDR1 as LGHNA and CDR2 as YSLEER. The CDR3 is 14 residues long. The V and J ends lost 0 bases and 5 bases respectively, with 11 bases between them. This chain's CDR3 is CASSQEAGGNEQYF. The DNA for the CDR3 is TGCGCCAGCAGCCAAGAGGCCGGGGGTAACGAGCAGTACTTC.

The rearrangement joins TRBV14 to TRBJ1-1; the D gene is possibly TRBD1 (6 bases). CDR3 length: 15 residues. Trimming pared 0 bases from V and 10 bases from J, leaving 18 bases between. CDR1 and CDR2 (germline): SGHDN, FVKESK. CDR3 amino acids: CASSQDPGTPRRAFF. Written as DNA, the CDR3 is TGTGCCAGCAGCCAAGATCCAGGGACACCTAGGAGAGCTTTCTTT.

CDR3 amino acids: CASSLANAYNSPLHF. DNA for the CDR3: TGTGCCAGCAGCTTAGCCAACGCCTATAATTCACCCCTCCACTTT. The chain recombines TRBV13 with TRBJ1-6, with no clear D. V lost 1 base and J 2 bases, leaving 6 bases between the germline ends. The CDR3 consists of 15 residues. CDR1 and CDR2 (germline): PRHDT, FYEKMQ (reference sequence).

This clonotype has only one observation. This rearrangement joins TRBV29-1 to TRBJ1-2; D not certain. This CDR3 has 13 amino acids. Trimming shortened V by 4 bases and J by 8 bases, and 17 bases separated the two germline ends. The V gene's germline CDR1 is SQVTM and CDR2 ANQGSEA. The CDR3 spells CSVGGYGRSGYTF. CDR3 DNA sequence: TGCAGCGTTGGGGGATACGGACGGAGCGGCTACACCTTC.

This sequence joins TRBV13 and TRBJ2-7; TRBD1 matches 9 bases. V lost 5 bases, J lost 4 bases, and 12 bases stayed unmatched. In germline, CDR1 is PRHDT, CDR2 FYEKMQ (reference sequence). The CDR3 contains 16 residues. The CDR3 protein is CASSNREDRGGYEQYF. Here the CDR3 DNA reads TGTGCCAGCAGCAACCGTGAGGACAGGGGTGGTTACGAGCAGTACTTC. Together with reference TRBV13 and TRBJ2-7, the CDR3 gives the full variable domain: AAGVIQSPRHLIKEKRETATLKCYPIPRHDTVYWYQQGPGQDPQFLISFYEKMQSDKGSIPDRFSAQQFSDYHSELNMSSLELGDSALYFCASSNREDRGGYEQYFGPGTRLTVT.

This rearrangement joins TRBV13 to TRBJ2-3, with 12 bases lining up with TRBD2. There are 16 residues in the CDR3. The germline V gene has CDR1 PRHDT and CDR2 FYEKMQ (reference sequence). Unmatched junction bases numbered 4, after V lost 5 bases and J lost 1 base. DNA for the CDR3: TGTGCCAGCAGCCTGACTAGCGGGGGCCGCACAGATACGCAGTATTTT. This encodes CASSLTSGGRTDTQYF. Based on the CDR3 plus reference TRBV13 and TRBJ2-3, the full variable domain is AAGVIQSPRHLIKEKRETATLKCYPIPRHDTVYWYQQGPGQDPQFLISFYEKMQSDKGSIPDRFSAQQFSDYHSELNMSSLELGDSALYFCASSLTSGGRTDTQYFGPGTRLTVL.

J is TRBJ2-3 and V is TRBV7-9; 10 bases map to TRBD1. The germline V gene encodes CDR1 SEHNR and CDR2 FQNEAQ (reference sequence). V shed 4 bases, J shed 3 bases, and the junction held 10 bases outside the gene matches. The CDR3 consists of 17 residues. DNA for the CDR3: TGTGCCAGCAGCTCTAGGACGGGACAGGGGTGGACAGATACGCAGTATTTT. Translated, it gives CASSSRTGQGWTDTQYF.

The CDR3 loop reads CASSLAYGNTEAFF. DNA for the CDR3: TGTGCCAGCAGCTTAGCTTACGGCAACACTGAAGCTTTCTTT. The rearrangement joins TRBV7-9 to TRBJ1-1; D unclear. This CDR3 has 14 residues. The germline V and J ends were trimmed by 0 bases and 2 bases, with 7 bases remaining between them. CDR1 SEHNR and CDR2 FQNEAQ come from the germline V gene (reference sequence).

The chain recombines TRBV6-6 with TRBJ1-2, with D unresolved. CDR3 length equals 11 residues. CDR1 MNHNY and CDR2 SVGAGI come from the germline V gene (reference sequence). V lost 6 bases and J 6 bases, leaving 8 bases between the germline ends. In DNA, the CDR3 is TGTGCCAGCAGCAAGGTACATGGCTACACCTTC. This codes for CASSKVHGYTF.

The rearrangement joins TRBV20-1 to TRBJ2-2, with unresolved D. There are 13 residues in the CDR3. Trimming left V 4 bases short and J 0 bases short, with 6 bases between. Germline CDR1 DFQATT, CDR2 SNEGSKA (reference sequence). The CDR3 DNA sequence: TGCAGTGCTACCCGGACGAACACCGGGGAGCTGTTTTTT. The encoded protein is CSATRTNTGELFF.

The chain has TRBV25-1 and TRBJ2-3; D perhaps matches TRBD2 (6 bases). The CDR3 covers 14 residues. Germline V gives CDR1 MGHDK, CDR2 SYGVNS. Trimming left V 4 bases short and J 6 bases short, with 14 bases between. CDR3 coding DNA: TGTGCCAGCAGTGGACCTAGCGAAACTGATACGCAGTATTTT. The encoded protein is CASSGPSETDTQYF.

The chain has TRBV5-5 and TRBJ1-2; D gene unclear. Trimming left V 0 bases short and J 8 bases short, with 11 bases between. The CDR3 covers 13 residues. Germline CDR1 reads SGHKS; CDR2 reads YYEKEE (reference sequence). Written as DNA, the CDR3 is TGTGCCAGCAGCTTGGAGGAGGCGCTCGGCTACACCTTC. Translating gives CASSLEEALGYTF.

This sequence joins TRBV14 and TRBJ2-6, with D perhaps assigned TRBD1 or TRBD2 (5 bases each). The CDR3 is 15 residues long. V was shortened by 1 base and J by 5 bases, with 9 bases between the two germline ends. Germline-derived CDR1 and CDR2 are SGHDN and FVKESK. The DNA for the CDR3 is TGTGCCAGCAGCCAAGTTGGGGGTTGGGCCAACGTCCTGACTTTC. Its protein is CASSQVGGWANVLTF.